The next 8 T cell receptor beta chains were all read from a single sample in a study of blood T cell repertoires in COVID-19. TCRdb's table, derived via immunoSEQ multiplex PCR, lists solely in-frame clones and lacks some. The sample yields some 120,000 clones, almost 85% seen once. Source material: peripheral blood. The origin of the receptors is a man aged 65 to 85 with active or convalescent COVID-19.

This chain connects TRBV27 to TRBJ1-1; TRBD1 matches at 10 bases. CDR3 length equals 15 residues. CDR1 is MNHEY, CDR2 SMNVEV, per germline (reference sequence). Losses at the gene ends were 2 bases for V and 8 bases for J; bases not matched to a gene: 8. The CDR3 spells CASSLSTGTGVEAFF. The CDR3 DNA follows: TGTGCCAGCAGTTTAAGTACCGGGACAGGGGTGGAAGCTTTCTTT.

The chain links TRBV19 to TRBJ2-1; D perhaps matches TRBD2 (5 bases). V was shortened by 4 bases and J by 9 bases, with 22 bases between the two germline ends. From germline, CDR1 is LNHDA and CDR2 SQIVND (reference sequence). CDR3 length: 16 amino acids. The CDR3, as DNA: TGTGCCAGTAGTACGAGGATGAGGGCCTTAGACGGTGAGCAGTTCTTC. Amino acids: CASSTRMRALDGEQFF.

V is TRBV4-2 and J is TRBJ1-2, with TRBD1 matching 9 bases. After removal of 4 bases from V and 2 bases from J, the junction contained 5 bases not matched to a gene. CDR1 and CDR2 (germline): LGHNA, YNFKEQ. The CDR3 contains 15 residues. The chain's CDR3 is CASSPGGQGNYGYTF. DNA for the CDR3: TGTGCCAGCAGCCCGGGCGGACAGGGGAACTATGGCTACACCTTC.

The chain is built from TRBV6-4 and TRBJ2-7; the match to TRBD1 covers 8 bases. This CDR3 contains 16 residues. After removal of 7 bases from V and 2 bases from J, the junction contained 13 bases not matched to a gene. Looked up from germline, CDR1 is MRHNA and CDR2 is SNTAGT. In DNA form, the CDR3 reads TGTGCCAGCAAGGACAGGGTGGTTGGATTAGCCTACGAGCAGTACTTC. It is translated as CASKDRVVGLAYEQYF.

This clone was seen only once. The V and J genes are TRBV5-6 and TRBJ1-2; 7 bases fit TRBD1. Germline V gives CDR1 SGHDT, CDR2 YYEEEE. The CDR3 sequence is 14 residues long. Germline trimming cut 3 bases from V and 4 bases from J; bases unmatched to any gene: 6. This CDR3 reads CASSSPGGSYGYTF. Written as DNA, the CDR3 is TGTGCCAGCAGCTCCCCAGGGGGTAGCTATGGCTACACCTTC.

The CDR3 region has the DNA TGTGCCAGCAGCTCCAAGGACAGGGAAGCTTTCTTT. It is translated as CASSSKDREAFF. This chain uses TRBV7-8 with TRBJ1-1; 7 bases map to TRBD1. With 4 bases clipped from V and 8 bases from J, the junction kept 4 bases outside the gene matches. There are 12 residues in the CDR3. Germline V gene lookup returns CDR1 SGHVS and CDR2 FQNEAQ.

This chain joins TRBV6-5 and TRBJ1-2, with 8 bases matching TRBD1. The V gene's germline CDR1 is MNHEY and CDR2 SVGAGI. V gave up 4 bases and J gave up 8 bases; unmatched junction bases: 3. The CDR3 covers 12 residues. The CDR3 here is CASSSGTGGYTF. The CDR3 DNA is TGTGCCAGCAGTTCCGGGACAGGAGGCTACACCTTC.

The chain recombines TRBV3-1 (or the pseudogene TRBV3-2) with TRBJ2-7; TRBD1 matches 7 bases. The CDR3 is 16 amino acids. Germline-derived CDR1 and CDR2 are LGHDT and YNNKEL (reference sequence). The V and J ends lost 3 bases and 0 bases, in that order; junction bases with no gene match: 8. The CDR3 region is CASSQATGPFSYEQYF. The CDR3 DNA reads TGTGCCAGCAGCCAGGCGACAGGGCCATTCTCCTACGAGCAGTACTTC.